The 27 T cell receptor beta chains reported below all come from one sample, sequenced in a study of T cells in Graves' hyperthyroidism and ophthalmopathy. The CDR3 regions of TCR beta were amplified from RNA transcripts. When the TCR CDR3 underwent first-round RT-PCR, the HTBI primer set was used. TCRdb called the multiplex PCR reads again in MiXCR, with one record for every CDR3 protein. The data hold about 380,000 distinct CDR3 sequences, with roughly 18% observed a single time. The sequencing input was blood. These TCRs come from a man aged 18 to 29 with Graves' ophthalmopathy.

Many counts were recorded for this clonotype. The chain recombines TRBV3-1 with TRBJ2-2, with D possibly being TRBD1 (6 bases). Between the trimmed V and J ends, which lost 0 bases and 0 bases, there was a span of 11 bases. The CDR3 is made up of 17 amino acids. The germline CDR1 and CDR2 sequences are LGHDT and YNNKEL (reference sequence). The DNA for the CDR3 is TGTGCCAGCAGCCAAGAAGTGGACAGCGCGAACACCGGGGAGCTGTTTTTT. Translated: CASSQEVDSANTGELFF.

This sequence joins TRBV6-1 and TRBJ2-5, with D perhaps given as TRBD1 or TRBD2 (5 bases each). The CDR3 is made up of 14 amino acids. From germline, CDR1 is MNHNS and CDR2 SASEGT. V gave up 6 bases and J gave up 7 bases, with 18 bases separating them. The chain's CDR3 is CASSGTSERGTQYF. In DNA form, the CDR3 reads TGTGCCAGCAGCGGGACCTCAGAAAGAGGGACCCAGTACTTC.

V is TRBV6-6 and J is TRBJ2-7; D remains ambiguous. The CDR3 contains 11 residues. Trimming stripped 0 bases from V and 7 bases from J, with 4 bases between. Germline V gene sequence: CDR1 MNHNY, CDR2 SVGAGI (reference sequence). This CDR3 is CASSYSAEQYF. CDR3 DNA sequence: TGTGCCAGCAGTTACTCAGCGGAGCAGTACTTC.

V gene TRBV5-1 combines with J gene TRBJ1-4; 11 positions agree with TRBD1. The CDR3 runs to 21 residues. V gave up 0 bases and J gave up 7 bases; unmatched junction bases: 20. CDR1 is SGHRS, CDR2 YFSETQ, per germline. CDR3 bases: TGCGCCAGCAGCTTGGTCCCACACCTTGTCCCGGGACAGGGGGTCGGTGAAAAACTGTTTTTT. It translates to CASSLVPHLVPGQGVGEKLFF.

This clonotype was seen repeatedly, ten times or more. The rearrangement links TRBV28 to TRBJ1-3, with a weak D call TRBD1 (6 bases). CDR1 is MDHEN, CDR2 SYDVKM, per germline. V was shortened by 3 bases and J by 0 bases, with 12 bases between the two germline ends. The CDR3 length is 16 residues. The CDR3 spells CASSFSEGVSGNTIYF. CDR3 coding DNA: TGTGCCAGCAGTTTTAGTGAGGGGGTCTCTGGAAACACCATATATTTT.

The chain is built from TRBV20-1 and TRBJ1-6, with TRBD1 as a possible D gene (5 bases). Trimming removed 6 bases at V and 15 bases at J, with 15 bases between. The CDR3 totals 11 residues. Germline V gives CDR1 DFQATT, CDR2 SNEGSKA (reference sequence). The CDR3 is CSAAGTAHLHF. In nucleotides, the CDR3 is TGCAGTGCCGCCGGGACGGCCCACCTCCACTTT.

This clonotype was picked up a small number of times. The genes are TRBV6-4 and TRBJ1-4, with unresolved D. Germline-derived CDR1 and CDR2 are MRHNA and SNTAGT. This CDR3 contains 12 residues. Trimming left V 4 bases short and J 7 bases short, with 7 bases between. CDR3 in DNA: TGTGCCAGCAGTGTGGTCGGTGAAAAACTGTTTTTT. This sequence encodes CASSVVGEKLFF.

This clonotype was recorded a few times. The V and J genes are TRBV10-3 and TRBJ1-4; no clear D gene. The CDR3 length is 16 residues. Germline V gene sequence: CDR1 ENHRY, CDR2 SYGVKD. Trimming took 0 bases from V and 5 from J, leaving 13 bases between them. Here the CDR3 reads CAISESRVTRNEKLFF. In DNA form, the CDR3 reads TGTGCCATCAGTGAGTCAAGGGTCACTCGCAATGAAAAACTGTTTTTT.

There are a few counts of this clonotype. The rearrangement links TRBV6-1 to TRBJ2-5; D gene ambiguous. The V and J ends lost 1 base and 3 bases respectively, with 6 bases between them. The germline V gene has CDR1 MNHNS and CDR2 SASEGT. The CDR3 covers 13 residues. CDR3 DNA sequence: TGTGCCAGCAGTGAAGAGGAGAAAGAGACCCAGTACTTC. Translating it yields CASSEEEKETQYF.

This clonotype came up a few times. The chain employs TRBV12-3 or TRBV12-4 and TRBJ1-6, with a possible D match to TRBD1 (6 bases). This CDR3 has 12 residues. The ends were cut back, 6 bases at V and 14 bases at J, with 14 bases in the middle. The DNA of the CDR3 is TGTGCCAGCAGCTTTGAGGGGGGGGCCCTCCACTTT. It encodes CASSFEGGALHF.

The chain is built from TRBV6-6 and TRBJ2-3, with unresolved D. CDR3 length equals 16 residues. The germline CDR1 and CDR2 sequences are MNHNY and SVGAGI (reference sequence). V dropped 2 bases and J dropped 4 bases, with 16 bases sitting between them. The CDR3, as DNA: TGTGCCAGCAGTTACAGACCGCAAGGCCCCCCAGATACGCAGTATTTT. Protein sequence: CASSYRPQGPPDTQYF.

The chain combines TRBV20-1 with TRBJ2-7; no clear D gene. Germline CDR1 is DFQATT and CDR2 is SNEGSKA (reference sequence). V was trimmed by 1 base and J by 5 bases, leaving 21 bases between them. The length of the CDR3 is 16 residues. The CDR3 DNA sequence: TGCAGTGCTAGAGTTGGTATTAAGGGTTTCTTGGACGAGCAGTACTTC. Its protein product is CSARVGIKGFLDEQYF.

This clonotype was observed many times. The rearrangement uses TRBV6-5 and TRBJ1-2; a weak D match, TRBD1 (5 bases). Trimming took off 2 bases at V and 4 bases at J, with 17 bases between the two ends. The CDR3 totals 16 residues. The germline gives CDR1 MNHEY, CDR2 SVGAGI. The CDR3 protein is CASSYNPGVPGYGYTF. Here the CDR3 DNA reads TGTGCCAGCAGTTACAATCCGGGGGTTCCGGGCTATGGCTACACCTTC.

The V gene is TRBV2, the J gene TRBJ2-7, with 7 bases that match TRBD2. There are 13 residues in the CDR3. V lost 6 bases to trimming and J lost 2 bases; unmatched junction nucleotides: 4. Germline CDR1 is SNHLY and CDR2 is FYNNEI. The CDR3 DNA sequence: TGTGCCAGCAGAGTGGCGGGGGCCTACGAGCAGTACTTC. It specifies CASRVAGAYEQYF.

The sample holds a few counts of this clonotype. The gene calls are TRBV29-1 and TRBJ2-5; D might be TRBD2 (6 bases). CDR3 length: 12 residues. Germline V CDR1 and CDR2: SQVTM, ANQGSEA. V was cut by 5 bases and J by 5 bases, with 12 bases left in between. CDR3 sequence (DNA): TGCAGCGTTCGGAGGGGATCGGAGACCCAGTACTTC. Residues: CSVRRGSETQYF.

There are a few counts of this clonotype. This chain links TRBV6-5 with TRBJ1-3, with D maybe TRBD1 (6 bases). V lost 4 bases and J 0 bases, leaving 13 bases between the germline ends. CDR1 MNHEY and CDR2 SVGAGI come from the germline V gene. The CDR3 loop spans 16 amino acids. As DNA, the CDR3 is TGTGCCAGCAGTTTGGACAGCCTTGGCTCTGGAAACACCATATATTTT. It specifies CASSLDSLGSGNTIYF.

This clonotype was picked up many times. V and J are TRBV7-2 and TRBJ1-2; D may be TRBD1 (5 bases). Germline values: CDR1 SGHTA, CDR2 FQGNSA. V lost 4 bases, J lost 9 bases, and 12 bases lay in between. The CDR3 has 12 residues. The DNA for the CDR3 is TGTGCCAGCAGCTCCCAGGGTACGAGCTACACCTTC. This encodes CASSSQGTSYTF.

J is TRBJ2-2 and V is TRBV28, with TRBD1 matching over 7 bases. After removal of 6 bases from V and 6 bases from J, the junction contained 4 bases not matched to a gene. The CDR3 runs 13 residues. CDR1 is MDHEN and CDR2 is SYDVKM in the germline V gene. The CDR3 spells CASSVTGSGELFF. In DNA form, the CDR3 reads TGTGCCAGCAGCGTGACAGGGTCCGGGGAGCTGTTTTTT.

This clonotype was picked up a small number of times. V usage is TRBV5-1 and J usage is TRBJ2-6, with 10 nucleotides matching TRBD1. Trimming took 5 bases from V and 3 from J; bases not matched to a gene: 8. The CDR3 extends over 17 amino acids. Germline CDR1 SGHRS, CDR2 YFSETQ. The CDR3, as DNA: TGCGCCAGCAGGCGGACAGGGGGTATATTTGGGGCCAACGTCCTGACTTTC. Translating it yields CASRRTGGIFGANVLTF. Full variable domain (rest looked up from reference TRBV5-1 and TRBJ2-6): KAGVTQTPRYLIKTRGQQVTLSCSPISGHRSVSWYQQTPGQGLQFLFEYFSETQRNKGNFPGRFSGRQFSNSRSEMNVSTLELGDSALYLCASRRTGGIFGANVLTFGAGSRLTVL.

This clonotype was found many times. V gene TRBV3-1 combines with J gene TRBJ1-5; D is possibly TRBD1 (5 bases). Germline values: CDR1 LGHDT, CDR2 YNNKEL (reference sequence). With 0 bases removed from V and 7 bases from J, the gap between germline ends came to 16 bases. The CDR3 length is 16 residues. As DNA, the CDR3 is TGTGCCAGCAGCCAAGATTTGGGGGTCGGAGAACAGCCCCAGCATTTT. It yields the protein CASSQDLGVGEQPQHF. The full variable domain, with the rest looked up from reference TRBV3-1 and TRBJ1-5, is DTAVSQTPKYLVTQMGNDKSIKCEQNLGHDTMYWYKQDSKKFLKIMFSYNNKELIINETVPNRFSPKSPDKAHLNLHINSLELGDSAVYFCASSQDLGVGEQPQHFGDGTRLSIL.

The chain is built from TRBV2 and TRBJ2-7; D is unclear. V was pared by 4 bases and J by 4 bases, with 8 bases between. Per germline, CDR1 SNHLY and CDR2 FYNNEI. CDR3 length equals 12 residues. The CDR3: CASSGQLYEQYF. CDR3 sequence (DNA): TGTGCCAGCAGTGGGCAGTTGTACGAGCAGTACTTC.

This chain connects TRBV10-1 to TRBJ1-1; D remains ambiguous. From germline, CDR1 is WNHNN and CDR2 SYGVQD (reference sequence). The CDR3 has 14 residues. V lost 3 bases to trimming and J lost 1 base, with 9 bases between them. CDR3 protein: CASSEGLANTEAFF. The CDR3 DNA reads as TGCGCCAGCAGTGAAGGATTGGCGAACACTGAAGCTTTCTTT.

The V call is TRBV10-3, the J call TRBJ1-3, with no clear D. Germline V gene sequence: CDR1 ENHRY, CDR2 SYGVKD. This CDR3 has 13 residues. The V end lost 10 bases, the J end lost 0 bases, and 10 bases lay between the germline ends. The CDR3 here is CATHESSGNTIYF. In DNA, the CDR3 is TGTGCCACCCACGAGTCCTCTGGAAACACCATATATTTT.

This clonotype was picked up a small number of times. The chain uses TRBV19 and TRBJ2-1; no definite D call. Trimming removed 0 bases at V and 4 bases at J, with 13 bases between. The germline V gene has CDR1 LNHDA and CDR2 SQIVND (reference sequence). The CDR3 length is 16 residues. The DNA of the CDR3 is TGTGCCAGTAGTATAGATGGACGAGCCGAGTACAATGAGCAGTTCTTC. Its translation: CASSIDGRAEYNEQFF.

This clonotype has ten or more counts. This rearrangement joins TRBV18 to TRBJ2-1; D might be TRBD1 (8 bases). The V end lost 3 bases, the J end lost 9 bases, and 15 bases lay between the germline ends. CDR1 KGHSH and CDR2 LQKENI come from the germline V gene. The CDR3 is made up of 14 amino acids. This CDR3 is CASSPLTGEGEQFF. The CDR3 DNA reads TGTGCCAGCTCACCCCTGACAGGGGAGGGTGAGCAGTTCTTC.

The chain combines TRBV9 with TRBJ1-1; no firm D call. The CDR3 loop spans 15 amino acids. Per the germline V gene, CDR1 is SGDLS and CDR2 is YYNGEE. Trimming removed 0 bases at V and 1 base at J, with 10 bases between. The CDR3, as DNA: TGTGCCAGCAGCGTAGATTCGATGGCGAACACTGAAGCTTTCTTT. Translated, it gives CASSVDSMANTEAFF.

The chain employs TRBV20-1 and TRBJ1-1; perhaps TRBD1 as D (6 bases). CDR3 length: 13 residues. The V gene lost 8 bases and the J gene lost 5 bases, with 18 bases spanning the gap. The germline V gene encodes CDR1 DFQATT and CDR2 SNEGSKA (reference sequence). CDR3: CSPPHRERTEAFF. CDR3 DNA sequence: TGCAGTCCCCCCCACAGGGAGAGGACTGAAGCTTTCTTT.